A selection of T cell receptor beta chains follows, all from one sample in a study of T cells after yellow fever vaccination. One entry per CDR3 protein, called by TCRdb with MiXCR from the 5' RACE reads. The data show roughly 500,000 distinct CDR3 sequences, with 15% to 20% seen just once and around 15% held by the top ten. The starting material was PBMCs, obtained 15 days after the yellow fever booster vaccination. The receptor set was obtained from a man aged 30 to 39 who received the YFV17D yellow fever vaccine. The CDR3 runs from the conserved cysteine through the conserved F or W. The order of the fields is D gene, clone size, V gene, J gene, CDR3 protein, CDR3 DNA. D genes are given only for firm matches. Clone size is stated in some rows and not others, as once, few, many or a class when expanded.

D gene: TRBD1
clone size: few
V gene: TRBV18
J gene: TRBJ2-5
CDR3 protein: CASSPNTGGEETQYF
CDR3 DNA: TGTGCCAGCTCACCTAATACAGGGGGCGAGGAGACCCAGTACTTC

D gene: TRBD2
clone size: few
V gene: TRBV10-2
J gene: TRBJ2-6
CDR3 protein: CASGTSGTNVLTF
CDR3 DNA: TGCGCCAGCGGGACTAGCGGGACCAACGTCCTGACTTTC

D gene: NA
clone size: NA
V gene: TRBV6-2/TRBV6-3
J gene: TRBJ2-3
CDR3 protein: CASINAGRGPRTDTQYF
CDR3 DNA: TGTGCCAGCATCAACGCAGGGAGGGGGCCCCGCACAGATACGCAGTATTTT

D gene: NA
clone size: few
V gene: TRBV7-2
J gene: TRBJ1-5
CDR3 protein: CASSFFGEFQPQHF
CDR3 DNA: TGTGCCAGCAGCTTTTTCGGAGAATTTCAGCCCCAGCATTTT

D gene: NA
clone size: few
V gene: TRBV7-2
J gene: TRBJ2-1
CDR3 protein: CASEKVSYNEQFF
CDR3 DNA: TGTGCCAGCGAAAAGGTCTCCTACAATGAGCAGTTCTTC

D gene: NA
clone size: few
V gene: TRBV7-9
J gene: TRBJ1-5
CDR3 protein: CASSGTNSNQPQHF
CDR3 DNA: TGTGCCAGCAGCGGGACGAATAGCAATCAGCCCCAGCATTTT

D gene: TRBD1
clone size: few
V gene: TRBV11-3
J gene: TRBJ2-1
CDR3 protein: CASSGTGGNEQFF
CDR3 DNA: TGTGCCAGCAGCGGGACAGGCGGCAATGAGCAGTTCTTC

D gene: NA
clone size: NA
V gene: TRBV28
J gene: TRBJ2-5
CDR3 protein: CASSLGHPQETQYF
CDR3 DNA: TGTGCCAGCAGTCTCGGACATCCACAAGAGACCCAGTACTTC

D gene: NA
clone size: many
V gene: TRBV5-1
J gene: TRBJ2-1
CDR3 protein: CASSQGGGYNEQFF
CDR3 DNA: TGCGCCAGCAGCCAGGGGGGAGGGTACAATGAGCAGTTCTTC

D gene: TRBD2
clone size: few
V gene: TRBV7-9
J gene: TRBJ2-1
CDR3 protein: CASSLRLAVNNEQFF
CDR3 DNA: TGTGCCAGCAGCTTAAGGCTAGCGGTGAACAATGAGCAGTTCTTC

D gene: TRBD2
clone size: NA
V gene: TRBV4-2
J gene: TRBJ2-3
CDR3 protein: CASSQSGILSDTQYF
CDR3 DNA: TGTGCCAGCAGCCAAAGCGGGATACTCTCAGATACGCAGTATTTT

D gene: NA
clone size: NA
V gene: TRBV14
J gene: TRBJ2-1
CDR3 protein: CASSIQGGFNEQFF
CDR3 DNA: TGTGCCAGCAGCATCCAAGGGGGATTCAATGAGCAGTTCTTC

D gene: TRBD2
clone size: few
V gene: TRBV7-2
J gene: TRBJ2-7
CDR3 protein: CASSIPTSGFHYEQYF
CDR3 DNA: TGTGCCAGCAGCATACCGACTAGCGGGTTCCACTACGAGCAGTACTTC

D gene: NA
clone size: few
V gene: TRBV4-2
J gene: TRBJ2-6
CDR3 protein: CASSQEGGGVLTF
CDR3 DNA: TGTGCCAGCAGCCAGGAGGGGGGAGGCGTCCTGACTTTC

D gene: TRBD2
clone size: few
V gene: TRBV3-1
J gene: TRBJ2-7
CDR3 protein: CASRPGGGDREQYF
CDR3 DNA: TGTGCCAGCAGGCCGGGAGGAGGAGATAGGGAGCAGTACTTC

D gene: NA
clone size: NA
V gene: TRBV27
J gene: TRBJ1-2
CDR3 protein: CASSFDRAYGYTF
CDR3 DNA: TGTGCCAGCAGTTTCGATAGGGCCTATGGCTACACCTTC

D gene: TRBD2
clone size: NA
V gene: TRBV20-1
J gene: TRBJ2-3
CDR3 protein: CSAKLAGWADTQYF
CDR3 DNA: TGCAGTGCAAAACTAGCGGGGTGGGCAGATACGCAGTATTTT

D gene: NA
clone size: many
V gene: TRBV29-1
J gene: TRBJ1-2
CDR3 protein: CSGSGDYGYTF
CDR3 DNA: TGCAGCGGATCAGGGGACTATGGCTACACCTTC

D gene: TRBD2
clone size: NA
V gene: TRBV20-1
J gene: TRBJ2-3
CDR3 protein: CSARVGRESTDTQYF
CDR3 DNA: TGCAGTGCTAGAGTAGGGCGGGAGAGCACAGATACGCAGTATTTT

D gene: NA
clone size: few
V gene: TRBV7-2
J gene: TRBJ2-5
CDR3 protein: CASSLGTYEETQYF
CDR3 DNA: TGTGCCAGCAGTCTGGGGACTTACGAGGAGACCCAGTACTTC

D gene: NA
clone size: few
V gene: TRBV7-6
J gene: TRBJ2-5
CDR3 protein: CASSRLFGAQYF
CDR3 DNA: TGTGCCAGCAGCCGCCTTTTCGGGGCCCAGTACTTC

D gene: NA
clone size: few
V gene: TRBV20-1
J gene: TRBJ2-3
CDR3 protein: CSVALLSLTQYF
CDR3 DNA: TGCAGTGTCGCCCTACTAAGTCTAACGCAGTATTTT

D gene: NA
clone size: NA
V gene: TRBV4-3
J gene: TRBJ2-1
CDR3 protein: CASSQDPGVNNEQFF
CDR3 DNA: TGCGCCAGCAGCCAAGATCCCGGGGTGAACAATGAGCAGTTCTTC

D gene: TRBD1
clone size: NA
V gene: TRBV7-2
J gene: TRBJ1-1
CDR3 protein: CASSLAGTGRTEAFF
CDR3 DNA: TGTGCCAGCAGCTTAGCAGGGACAGGGCGCACTGAAGCTTTCTTT

D gene: NA
clone size: few
V gene: TRBV20-1
J gene: TRBJ2-1
CDR3 protein: CSANNKLVSYNEQFF
CDR3 DNA: TGCAGTGCTAATAACAAACTAGTTTCCTACAATGAGCAGTTCTTC

D gene: TRBD2
clone size: NA
V gene: TRBV20-1
J gene: TRBJ2-5
CDR3 protein: CSARGLADKETQYF
CDR3 DNA: TGCAGTGCCCGAGGACTAGCGGATAAAGAGACCCAGTACTTC

D gene: NA
clone size: few
V gene: TRBV6-2/TRBV6-3
J gene: TRBJ2-1
CDR3 protein: CASSIPYNEQFF
CDR3 DNA: TGTGCCAGCAGTATTCCGTACAATGAGCAGTTCTTC

D gene: NA
clone size: NA
V gene: TRBV9
J gene: TRBJ2-7
CDR3 protein: CASSGQNYEQYF
CDR3 DNA: TGTGCCAGCAGCGGACAGAACTACGAGCAGTACTTC

D gene: NA
clone size: NA
V gene: TRBV5-1
J gene: TRBJ2-1
CDR3 protein: CASTAGRNNEQFF
CDR3 DNA: TGCGCCAGCACCGCCGGGCGGAACAATGAGCAGTTCTTC

D gene: NA
clone size: few
V gene: TRBV7-2
J gene: TRBJ2-3
CDR3 protein: CASSPGLSSTDTQYF
CDR3 DNA: TGTGCCAGCAGCCCCGGACTATCTAGCACAGATACGCAGTATTTT

D gene: NA
clone size: few
V gene: TRBV5-6
J gene: TRBJ2-2
CDR3 protein: CASSLAVFTGELFF
CDR3 DNA: TGTGCCAGCAGCTTGGCTGTGTTCACCGGGGAGCTGTTTTTT

D gene: NA
clone size: NA
V gene: TRBV19
J gene: TRBJ2-5
CDR3 protein: CASSIVPDRQETQYF
CDR3 DNA: TGTGCCAGTAGTATAGTCCCTGACAGGCAAGAGACCCAGTACTTC

D gene: NA
clone size: few
V gene: TRBV20-1
J gene: TRBJ2-1
CDR3 protein: CSAISIGGNEQFF
CDR3 DNA: TGCAGTGCTATATCGATAGGGGGCAATGAGCAGTTCTTC

D gene: TRBD1
clone size: few
V gene: TRBV9
J gene: TRBJ2-3
CDR3 protein: CASSVARGITDTQYF
CDR3 DNA: TGTGCCAGCAGCGTAGCCAGGGGGATCACAGATACGCAGTATTTT

D gene: TRBD2
clone size: NA
V gene: TRBV5-1
J gene: TRBJ2-7
CDR3 protein: CASSSQAGVYEQYF
CDR3 DNA: TGCGCCAGCAGCTCGCAGGCGGGAGTCTACGAGCAGTACTTC

D gene: NA
clone size: NA
V gene: TRBV15
J gene: TRBJ2-3
CDR3 protein: CATSRDLDLKITDTQYF
CDR3 DNA: TGTGCCACCAGCAGAGATCTAGACCTCAAGATCACAGATACGCAGTATTTT

D gene: TRBD1
clone size: NA
V gene: TRBV7-2
J gene: TRBJ2-2
CDR3 protein: CASSSDRAWTGELFF
CDR3 DNA: TGTGCCAGCAGCTCGGACAGGGCTTGGACCGGGGAGCTGTTTTTT

D gene: TRBD2
clone size: NA
V gene: TRBV6-2/TRBV6-3
J gene: TRBJ2-7
CDR3 protein: CASSFRTSGEQYF
CDR3 DNA: TGTGCCAGCAGTTTCAGGACTAGCGGCGAGCAGTACTTC

D gene: NA
clone size: NA
V gene: TRBV20-1
J gene: TRBJ1-5
CDR3 protein: CSARGLGQGEPQHF
CDR3 DNA: TGCAGTGCTAGAGGGCTGGGTCAAGGGGAGCCCCAGCATTTT

D gene: NA
clone size: NA
V gene: TRBV20-1
J gene: TRBJ2-7
CDR3 protein: CSASPQVHHSYEQYF
CDR3 DNA: TGCAGTGCCTCCCCCCAGGTCCACCACTCCTACGAGCAGTACTTC

D gene: TRBD1
clone size: NA
V gene: TRBV7-6
J gene: TRBJ1-4
CDR3 protein: CASTLGPGGNEKLFF
CDR3 DNA: TGTGCCAGCACCCTAGGCCCAGGGGGCAATGAAAAACTGTTTTTT

D gene: NA
clone size: NA
V gene: TRBV5-1
J gene: TRBJ2-1
CDR3 protein: CASSAGDTYNEQFF
CDR3 DNA: TGCGCCAGCAGCGCAGGGGACACCTACAATGAGCAGTTCTTC